This T cell receptor (beta chain) was observed in a study of blood T cells in healthy people across ages. Primed by a sample-barcoded 5' primer and a J-beta primer mix, a second PCR proceeded for roughly 6 to 12 cycles. TCRdb called the 5' RACE reads again in MiXCR, with one record for every CDR3 protein. The sample carries 800,000 to 950,000 distinct CDR3 sequences, 25% to 35% recorded once. The CDR3 covers 14 residues. Trimming removed 1 base from V and 14 bases from J, with 17 bases in between. Looked up from germline, CDR1 is LGHDT and CDR2 is YNNKEL (reference sequence). Details on this clonotype: Antigen: not known.

Study-wide points: Unsorted PBMC material precluded a definitive naive versus antigen-experienced comparison.

The same data also went into a second study, on T cells of mothers and their children. That work states: Compared with unrelated pairs, related mother-child pairs had slightly higher, non-significant overlap.

The sequence was obtained from a woman in her forties in good health. Sequenced material: blood. The J gene is TRBJ1-4, the V gene TRBV3-1; D unclear. This CDR3 is CASSQGELVRWLFF. CDR3 DNA: TGTGCCAGCAGCCAAGGGGAGTTGGTCAGATGGCTGTTTTTT.